The entry below gives a single T cell receptor beta chain sequence along with its context. The ends were cut back, 3 bases at V and 3 bases at J, with 17 bases in the middle. The CDR3 spans 16 residues. Per the germline V gene, CDR1 is MNHEY and CDR2 is SMNVEV (reference sequence). Clones were sequenced by immunoSEQ multiplex PCR, and TCRdb holds only the in-frame ones, with some missing. Of hundreds of thousands of clones in the sample, 90% to 95% were seen once. The source of the sample is a study of blood T cell repertoires in COVID-19. Study at large: Nucleic acid was either cDNA or gDNA, and it came from T cells, B-cell-depleted T cells, or PBMCs.

The chain combines TRBV27 with TRBJ1-1; D unclear. This TCR was recovered from a man aged 55 to 69 with COVID-19, enrolled during active disease. The sequencing sample was made of peripheral blood. CDR3: CASSFSLGGGHTEAFF. In nucleotides, the CDR3 is TGTGCCAGCAGTTTCTCTCTCGGCGGAGGCCACACTGAAGCTTTCTTT.